The rows below give T cell receptor beta chains drawn from one sample of a study of shared clonotypes between healthy human individuals. TCRdb keeps only in-frame clones here, not all; method: immunoSEQ multiplex PCR. The table records over a million clones, around 82% of them present only once. Sequences were obtained from memory CD4+ T cells from PBMCs. The receptors stem from a man aged 18-30 years in good health. Some clones in this sample may be carry-over from other donors' samples. CDR3s include the opening cysteine and the closing phenylalanine or tryptophan. The order of the fields is D gene, V gene, J gene, CDR3 protein. The D gene is left open where the match is weak.

TRBD1	TRBV4-1	TRBJ2-7	CASSQAPQGVYEQYF
TRBD1	TRBV5-1	TRBJ2-3	CASSLRQGAADTQYF
TRBD2	TRBV27	TRBJ2-3	CASSLGPLAGDRDTQYF
-	TRBV5-6	TRBJ1-2	CASSKPRGPYGYTF
TRBD2	TRBV28	TRBJ2-1	CASSSPPGLAYNEQFF
-	TRBV5-1	TRBJ1-2	CASSAAVGEQDGYTF
-	TRBV5-1	TRBJ2-2	CASSLASQGNTGELFF
-	TRBV9	TRBJ2-3	CASSPQPILSTDTQYF
TRBD1	TRBV25-1	TRBJ1-3	CASSGDRDFGNTIYF
TRBD1	TRBV28	TRBJ1-5	CATKTGNQPQHF
TRBD1	TRBV28	TRBJ1-6	CASSSTTGRSPLHF
TRBD1	TRBV5-5	TRBJ1-2	CASSLGQGNYGYTF
-	TRBV2	TRBJ2-5	CASRDRGQTQYF
-	TRBV2	TRBJ2-3	CASSRYQDTQYF
-	TRBV6-1	TRBJ1-1	CASSERRADTEAFF
-	TRBV1	TRBJ2-3	CTSSQPKSGVRTDTQYF
-	TRBV6-5	TRBJ2-2	CASSPRPTEPGELFF
-	TRBV29-1	TRBJ1-4	CSVAGGEKLFF
-	TRBV19	TRBJ1-2	CASSYGRGDERSIYTF
-	TRBV19	TRBJ2-7	CASRGTGLSSYEQYF
-	TRBV18	TRBJ2-5	CASSPFGGLETQYF
-	TRBV28	TRBJ1-5	CASSTTELRAQPQHF
TRBD2	TRBV5-4	TRBJ2-3	CASSSGLAGLTDTQYF